This TCR beta chain was recovered during a study of radiation and T cells in renal cell carcinoma. Points on this clone: Antigen: not known.

Overall study results and limits: In blood, top tumor clones expanded by 2 weeks, shrinking by 4. Without pretreatment biopsies, baseline tumor clonotype presence was undetermined.

Time point of the sample: blood 2 weeks post-SBRT. Noted treatment: 15 Gy SBRT to primary tumor, nephrectomy 4 weeks later. The patient's renal cell carcinoma had clear cell pathology. Germline V gene data show CDR1 as SGHRS and CDR2 as YFSETQ. V lost 0 bases to trimming and J lost 8 bases, with 14 bases between them. There are 15 residues in the CDR3. The protocol was immunoSEQ multiplex PCR, while the TCRdb copy is restricted to in-frame clones and leaves out a portion. Among tens of thousands of clones listed, 86% were seen once. This chain joins TRBV5-1 and TRBJ1-4, with a weak D call TRBD1 (5 bases). This specimen was blood, taken from a patient whose treatment included radiotherapy and nephrectomy. This receptor was taken from a woman aged 45-60 years with renal cell carcinoma. The CDR3, as DNA: TGCGCCAGCAGCTTGGCCGCACAGGTCCAAGAAAAACTGTTTTTT. This gives the protein CASSLAAQVQEKLFF.